The T cell receptor (beta chain) described here comes from a study of cytomegalovirus exposure and HLA in healthy donors. Whole-study results and caveats: Cytomegalovirus-associated status was assigned to around 160 TCR beta chains. A missense DCLRE1C variant was associated with V- and J-gene trimming of TCR beta chains in a later analysis, and an independent cohort replicated the association.

On this clone: The antigen is not known.

V lost 5 bases, J lost 2 bases, and 16 bases lay in between. The CDR3 contains 15 residues. Germline lookup yields CDR1 SGHTA and CDR2 FQGNSA. With 60 Vbeta and 13 Jbeta primers, the PCR was carried out. The table came from immunoSEQ multiplex PCR; TCRdb's copy has only in-frame clones and leaves some out. The sample holds some 100,000 clones, approximately 82% seen once. The sequenced sample was PBMCs. V and J are TRBV7-2 and TRBJ2-7, with D possibly matching TRBD1 (7 bases). This TCR came from a woman aged 18-29 years in good health and CMV-seronegative. CDR3 bases: TGTGCCAGCAGCATAGGGGGGACAGTTGCCTACGAGCAGTACTTC. Its translation: CASSIGGTVAYEQYF.